This T cell receptor (beta chain) was documented in a study of chemoradiotherapy in HPV16-positive cancers. Looking at the study overall: Candidate HPV-specific clones and shared TCR motifs came from a couple of HPV16-positive patients. Study findings and constraints: Better recurrence-free survival went with HPV-responsive T-cell expansion in HPV16-positive patients. During treatment, candidate HPV-specific clones and E7-related motifs expanded in tumor.

Repertoires were sampled repeatedly during chemoradiotherapy. V lost 4 bases, J lost 0 bases, and 13 bases lay in between. CDR1 and CDR2 (germline): SGHNT, YYREEE (reference sequence). The CDR3 is 15 residues long. This clone was picked up one time. As yet, its antigen is unknown. Here immunoSEQ multiplex PCR was the method, and the copy in TCRdb shows in-frame clones only, minus some. The table has 30,000 to 35,000 clones, 80% to 90% seen once. This clonotype was obtained from a human donor with HPV-associated anogenital cancer. V gene TRBV5-4 combines with J gene TRBJ1-1; D ambiguous. Here the sequenced sample was blood, taken from a patient who underwent chemoradiotherapy. CDR3 sequence (DNA): TGTGCCAGCAGCGAGTGGAACAGAGTGAACACTGAAGCTTTCTTT. Protein sequence: CASSEWNRVNTEAFF.